Following are 8 T cell receptor beta chains from one sample sequenced in a study of cytomegalovirus exposure and HLA in healthy donors. Primers: 60 Vbeta forward and 13 Jbeta reverse. Assay: immunoSEQ multiplex PCR; the TCRdb copy retains only in-frame clones and omits some. Among roughly 130,000 clones listed, about 80% were seen once. Sequenced: PBMCs. These receptors all come from a woman between 45 and 65 years old in good health and CMV-seronegative.

The genes are TRBV5-1 and TRBJ2-4; TRBD1 might be the D (6 bases). Germline-derived CDR1 and CDR2 are SGHRS and YFSETQ. The V and J ends lost 0 bases and 7 bases respectively, with 14 bases between them. This CDR3 is built from 15 residues. CDR3 sequence: CASSLEAGERNIQYF. CDR3 nucleotides: TGCGCCAGCAGCTTGGAGGCAGGGGAGAGGAACATTCAGTACTTC.

This clone was seen a single time. The sample carries other DNA sequences with the same CDR3. The chain carries TRBV6-5 and TRBJ1-1; D not resolved. The CDR3 covers 15 residues. V lost 6 bases to trimming and J lost 5 bases, with 19 bases between them. Germline V gene data show CDR1 as MNHEY and CDR2 as SVGAGI. The CDR3 loop reads CASRRSKISKTEAFF. CDR3 nucleotide sequence: TGTGCCAGCAGAAGATCTAAGATCTCCAAGACTGAAGCTTTCTTT.

The genes are TRBV27 and TRBJ2-7; the match to TRBD2 covers 8 bases. CDR3 length equals 14 residues. CDR1 MNHEY and CDR2 SMNVEV come from the germline V gene (reference sequence). V lost 3 bases to trimming and J lost 4 bases; unmatched junction nucleotides: 5. The CDR3 nucleotides are TGTGCCAGCAGTTTCGGGACTAGTCCTTACGAGCAGTACTTC. Its protein product is CASSFGTSPYEQYF.

This chain joins TRBV28 and TRBJ2-1, with TRBD2 identical over 7 bases. The CDR3 is 16 amino acids. Trimming at V came to 2 bases and at J to 4 bases, leaving 8 bases not matched to a gene. Germline values: CDR1 MDHEN, CDR2 SYDVKM. CDR3 loop: CASSLGRGAGYNEQFF. Written as DNA, the CDR3 is TGTGCCAGCAGTTTAGGGCGTGGAGCGGGATACAATGAGCAGTTCTTC.

The chain combines TRBV27 with TRBJ2-1, with 7 bases aligning to TRBD2. After removal of 2 bases from V and 7 bases from J, the junction contained 5 bases not matched to a gene. Germline CDR1 is MNHEY and CDR2 is SMNVEV (reference sequence). The CDR3 runs 14 residues. This CDR3 reads CASSLSSGWNEQFF. The CDR3 DNA reads as TGTGCCAGCAGTTTAAGTAGCGGGTGGAATGAGCAGTTCTTC.

The chain has TRBV29-1 and TRBJ2-3; 8 nucleotides align to TRBD1. Germline assignment: CDR1 SQVTM and CDR2 ANQGSEA. The CDR3 loop spans 14 amino acids. V shed 4 bases, J shed 5 bases, and the junction held 8 bases outside the gene matches. The CDR3 nucleotides are TGCAGCGTTGCGGGGACAGGTCTAGGAGATACGCAGTATTTT. It is translated as CSVAGTGLGDTQYF.

The sample holds one count of this clone. The chain recombines TRBV6-1 with TRBJ2-1; 7 bases are shared with TRBD2. Looked up from germline, CDR1 is MNHNS and CDR2 is SASEGT. This CDR3 has 15 amino acids. V lost 6 bases to trimming and J lost 9 bases; unmatched junction nucleotides: 14. The CDR3 sequence is CASSTRRVSGGEQFF. For the CDR3, the DNA is TGTGCCAGCAGCACTCGCAGGGTTTCGGGGGGTGAGCAGTTCTTC.

The chain links TRBV5-6 to TRBJ1-5, with 8 bases fitting TRBD1. V trimming: 3 bases; J trimming: 2 bases; junction bases outside the gene matches: 7. This CDR3 spans 16 amino acids. In germline, CDR1 is SGHDT, CDR2 YYEEEE. The DNA for the CDR3 is TGTGCCAGCAGCTCTGACAGGGGTGGAGGCAATCAGCCCCAGCATTTT. Its translation: CASSSDRGGGNQPQHF.